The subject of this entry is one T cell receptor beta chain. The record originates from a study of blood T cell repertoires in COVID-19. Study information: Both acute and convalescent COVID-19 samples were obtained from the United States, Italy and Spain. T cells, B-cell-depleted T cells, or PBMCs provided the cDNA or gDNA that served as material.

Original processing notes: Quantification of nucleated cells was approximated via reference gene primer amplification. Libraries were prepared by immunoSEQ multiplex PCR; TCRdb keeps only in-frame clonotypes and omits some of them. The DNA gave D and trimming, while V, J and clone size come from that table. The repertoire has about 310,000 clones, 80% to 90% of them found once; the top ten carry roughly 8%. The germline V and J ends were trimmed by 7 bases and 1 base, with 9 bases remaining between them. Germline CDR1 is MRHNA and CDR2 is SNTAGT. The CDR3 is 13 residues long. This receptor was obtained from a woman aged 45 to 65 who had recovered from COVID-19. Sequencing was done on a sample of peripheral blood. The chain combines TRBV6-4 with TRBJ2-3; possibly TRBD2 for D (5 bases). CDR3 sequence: CASIIGGTDTQYF. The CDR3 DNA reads TGTGCCAGCATTATCGGGGGCACAGATACGCAGTATTTT.